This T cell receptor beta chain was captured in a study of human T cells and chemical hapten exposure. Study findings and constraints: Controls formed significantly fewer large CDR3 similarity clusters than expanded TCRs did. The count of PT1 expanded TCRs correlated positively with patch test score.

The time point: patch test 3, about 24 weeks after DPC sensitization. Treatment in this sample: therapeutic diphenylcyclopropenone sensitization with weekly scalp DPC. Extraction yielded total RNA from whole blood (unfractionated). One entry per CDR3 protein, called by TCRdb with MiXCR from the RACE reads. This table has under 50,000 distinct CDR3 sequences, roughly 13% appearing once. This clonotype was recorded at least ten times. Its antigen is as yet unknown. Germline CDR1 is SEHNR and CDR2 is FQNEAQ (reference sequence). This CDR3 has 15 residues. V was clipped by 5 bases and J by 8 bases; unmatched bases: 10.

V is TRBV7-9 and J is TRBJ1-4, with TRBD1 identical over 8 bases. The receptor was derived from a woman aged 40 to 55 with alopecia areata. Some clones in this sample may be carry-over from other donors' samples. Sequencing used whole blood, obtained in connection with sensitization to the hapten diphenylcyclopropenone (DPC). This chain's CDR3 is CASSPPTGEAEKLFF. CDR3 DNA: TGTGCCAGCAGCCCCCCGACAGGGGAGGCCGAAAAACTGTTTTTT.